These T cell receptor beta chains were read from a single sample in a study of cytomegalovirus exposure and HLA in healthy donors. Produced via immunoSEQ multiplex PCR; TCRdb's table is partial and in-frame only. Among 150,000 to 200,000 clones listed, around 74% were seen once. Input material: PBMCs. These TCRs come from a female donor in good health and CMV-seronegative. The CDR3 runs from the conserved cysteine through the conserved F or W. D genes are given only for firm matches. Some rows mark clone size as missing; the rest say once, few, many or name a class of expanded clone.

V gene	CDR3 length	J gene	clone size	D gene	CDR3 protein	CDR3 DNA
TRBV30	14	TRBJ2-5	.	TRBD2	CAWTLSGGAQTQYF	TGTGCCTGGACCCTGAGCGGGGGGGCACAGACCCAGTACTTC
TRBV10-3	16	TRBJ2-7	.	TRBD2	CAISVTSGLSSYEQYF	TGTGCCATCAGTGTGACTAGCGGGTTGAGCTCCTACGAGCAGTACTTC
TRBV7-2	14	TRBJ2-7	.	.	CASSLVTGTYEQYF	TGTGCCAGCAGCTTAGTGACCGGGACCTACGAGCAGTACTTC
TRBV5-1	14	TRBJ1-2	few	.	CASSPSAGSYGYTF	TGCGCCAGCAGCCCCTCGGCGGGGTCCTATGGCTACACCTTC
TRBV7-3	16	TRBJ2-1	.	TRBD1	CASSLRDRGSYNEQFF	TGTGCCAGCAGCTTAAGGGACAGGGGGTCCTACAATGAGCAGTTCTTC
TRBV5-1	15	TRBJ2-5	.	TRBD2	CASSGAGGPEETQYF	TGCGCCAGCAGCGGTGCGGGGGGGCCAGAAGAGACCCAGTACTTC
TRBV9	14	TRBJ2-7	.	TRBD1	CASSVGGQGYEQYF	TGTGCCAGCAGCGTAGGGGGACAGGGTTACGAGCAGTACTTC
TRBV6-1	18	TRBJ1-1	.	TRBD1	CASSDGTRTGGGNTEAFF	TGTGCCAGCAGTGATGGGACCCGCACAGGGGGTGGGAACACTGAAGCTTTCTTT
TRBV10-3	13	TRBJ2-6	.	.	CAASGYGANVLTF	TGTGCCGCCTCAGGGTACGGGGCCAACGTCCTGACTTTC
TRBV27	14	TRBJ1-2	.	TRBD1	CASRGTGGRDGYTF	TGTGCCAGCAGGGGGACAGGGGGGAGGGATGGCTACACCTTC